The 15 T cell receptor beta chains listed next were all sequenced from one sample in a study of Ad26.COV2.S vaccination and SARS-CoV-2 variants. Sequencing used immunoSEQ multiplex PCR; TCRdb keeps in-frame clones, though not all of them. The sample contains 440,000 or so clones, less than 95% of which appear only once. Treatment denoted: approximately 18 received Ad26.COV2.S at low or high dose, single or two shots; a few received placebo; per-sample allocation not given. Samples came from day 63 after the first vaccine or placebo injection. The material was peripheral blood, obtained in a trial of Ad26.COV2.S vaccine versus placebo. The receptors derive from a person between 18 and 65 years old who received the Ad26.COV2.S COVID-19 vaccine or a placebo.

The V call is TRBV27, the J call TRBJ1-5, with 7 nucleotides matching TRBD1. With V trimmed by 6 bases and J by 7 bases, 6 bases remained unmatched. Germline CDR1 is MNHEY and CDR2 is SMNVEV (reference sequence). The CDR3 extends over 13 amino acids. The DNA of the CDR3 is TGTGCCAGCAGCTATAGAGGGGGCCAGCCCCAGCATTTT. The encoded protein is CASSYRGGQPQHF.

The rearrangement uses TRBV9 and TRBJ2-1, with a possible D match to TRBD2 (5 bases). The CDR3 consists of 12 residues. CDR1 SGDLS and CDR2 YYNGEE come from the germline V gene. V was clipped by 6 bases and J by 7 bases, with 11 bases between them. The CDR3 spells CASNEGSNEQFF. CDR3 in DNA: TGTGCCAGCAACGAGGGTTCTAATGAGCAGTTCTTC. Using reference TRBV9 and TRBJ2-1 for the parts outside the CDR3, the full variable domain is DSGVTQTPKHLITATGQRVTLRCSPRSGDLSVYWYQQSLDQGLQFLIQYYNGEERAKGNILERFSAQQFPDLHSELNLSSLELGDSALYFCASNEGSNEQFFGPGTRLTVL.

The V and J genes are TRBV5-4 and TRBJ2-4; TRBD1 might be the D (6 bases). Per the germline V gene, CDR1 is SGHNT and CDR2 is YYREEE (reference sequence). Trimming took off 4 bases at V and 0 bases at J, with 11 bases between the two ends. The CDR3 spans 15 residues. CDR3 loop: CASSRFRGAKNIQYF. CDR3 coding DNA: TGTGCCAGCAGCCGCTTCAGGGGAGCCAAAAACATTCAGTACTTC.

The chain uses TRBV27 and TRBJ2-2, with TRBD2 matching 9 bases. The CDR3 extends over 18 amino acids. The germline V gene encodes CDR1 MNHEY and CDR2 SMNVEV (reference sequence). V shed 6 bases, J shed 0 bases, and the junction held 11 bases outside the gene matches. CDR3 DNA sequence: TGTGCCAGCAGCCCCACCGGGACTAGCCGCGCGAACACCGGGGAGCTGTTTTTT. Protein product: CASSPTGTSRANTGELFF.

The chain carries TRBV11-1 and TRBJ2-2, with 8 bases matching TRBD1. The CDR3 sequence is 15 residues long. The trim removed 5 bases at V and 5 bases at J, leaving 7 bases unmatched. CDR1 is SGHAT and CDR2 is FQDESV in the germline V gene (reference sequence). CDR3 DNA: TGTGCCAGCAGCCGACAGGGGTGGGGAACCGGGGAGCTGTTTTTT. Its translation: CASSRQGWGTGELFF.

A single count supports this clone. This sequence joins TRBV6-2 or TRBV6-3 and TRBJ1-5, with 9 bases that match TRBD1. Germline values: CDR1 MNHEY, CDR2 SVGEGT. CDR3 length: 16 amino acids. Germline trimming cut 5 bases from V and 6 bases from J; bases unmatched to any gene: 11. CDR3 region: CASSGGAGTGFQPQHF. CDR3 bases: TGTGCCAGCAGTGGAGGGGCCGGGACAGGGTTTCAGCCCCAGCATTTT.

V gene TRBV10-2 combines with J gene TRBJ2-3; D is uncertain. The CDR3 consists of 12 residues. Trimming took 5 bases from V and 7 from J, leaving 10 bases between them. Germline CDR1 is WSHSY and CDR2 is SAAADI. The CDR3 here is CASSFQDYTQYF. For the CDR3, the DNA is TGCGCCAGCAGTTTTCAAGACTATACGCAGTATTTT.

The CDR3, as DNA: TGTGCCAGCAGCCCCCGACTAGTCCGTGAGCAGTTCTTC. Its protein is CASSPRLVREQFF. The chain joins TRBV9 to TRBJ2-1, with a tentative D call TRBD2 (6 bases). Germline-derived CDR1 and CDR2 are SGDLS and YYNGEE. The CDR3 spans 13 residues. Between the trimmed V and J ends, which lost 4 bases and 9 bases, there was a span of 14 bases.

This clone was detected once. The chain recombines TRBV5-6 with TRBJ2-7; no reliable D call. The length of the CDR3 is 13 residues. Per germline, CDR1 SGHDT and CDR2 YYEEEE. V lost 4 bases and J 4 bases, leaving 12 bases between the germline ends. The CDR3 bases are TGTGCCAGCAGCCCGCCCCGTCGGTACGAGCAGTACTTC. As protein: CASSPPRRYEQYF.

This sequence joins TRBV19 and TRBJ2-4, with 11 bases identical to TRBD2. CDR1 and CDR2 from the germline V gene are LNHDA and SQIVND (reference sequence). The J segment lost 7 bases and the V segment lost 4 bases, leaving 12 bases of the junction unmatched. The length of the CDR3 is 17 residues. The CDR3 loop reads CASSSVGLADFSNIQYF. The CDR3 region has the DNA TGTGCCAGTAGTAGTGTGGGACTAGCGGACTTCTCCAACATTCAGTACTTC.

The rearrangement links TRBV6-2 or TRBV6-3 to TRBJ2-7; D remains ambiguous. CDR1 MNHEY and CDR2 SVGEGT come from the germline V gene. Trimming cost V 0 bases and J 3 bases, with 12 bases left between them. The CDR3 is 15 amino acids. The CDR3 coding sequence is TGTGCCAGCAGTTACTCGACCGACCTGGGCTACGAGCAGTACTTC. Protein product: CASSYSTDLGYEQYF.

This clone was counted a single time. This chain uses TRBV3-1 (or the pseudogene TRBV3-2) with TRBJ2-3, with 7 bases fitting TRBD1. Germline CDR1 is LGHDT and CDR2 is YNNKEL (reference sequence). V lost 5 bases and J lost 5; bases outside the gene matches: 13. This CDR3 contains 16 residues. CDR3 residues: CASSVRGLALGDTQYF. CDR3 DNA: TGTGCCAGCAGCGTAAGGGGGCTAGCACTTGGAGATACGCAGTATTTT.

The J gene is TRBJ1-1, the V gene TRBV7-2; weak D call: TRBD1 (6 bases). This CDR3 has 16 residues. Trimming cost V 1 base and J 0 bases, with 12 bases left between them. Looked up from germline, CDR1 is SGHTA and CDR2 is FQGNSA. The CDR3 coding sequence is TGTGCCAGCAGCTTAGGTTTACAGGGATTGAACACTGAAGCTTTCTTT. Protein: CASSLGLQGLNTEAFF.

As for this clone: Other DNA variants within this sample encode the same CDR3. The genes are TRBV4-1 and TRBJ2-7; D gene ambiguous. The V gene's germline CDR1 is MGHRA and CDR2 YSYEKL. This CDR3 is built from 14 residues. The V and J ends lost 1 base and 2 bases respectively, with 9 bases between them. The CDR3 DNA is TGCGCCAGCAGCCAAGCTCTGGTGACCTACGAGCAGTACTTC. Protein product: CASSQALVTYEQYF.

The CDR3 DNA follows: TGTGCCTGGACCGAGGGGGGTGACATTCAGTACTTC. Amino acids: CAWTEGGDIQYF. J is TRBJ2-4 and V is TRBV30; D is perhaps TRBD1 or TRBD2 (6 bases each). Germline CDR1 is GTSNPN and CDR2 is SVGIG (reference sequence). V was pared by 4 bases and J by 8 bases, with 12 bases between. This CDR3 comprises 12 residues.